The source of this T cell receptor (beta chain) is a study of control samples from healthy donors and cancer patients. The table came from immunoSEQ multiplex PCR; TCRdb's copy has only in-frame clones and leaves some out. Of about 54,000 clones listed, approximately 95% are singletons. This clone was observed once. The clonotype was recovered from a woman aged 25 to 39 in good health. The source material was blood.

The CDR3 is CASSPGLADTQYF. The CDR3, as DNA: TGTGCCAGCTCACCGGGACTAGCAGATACGCAGTATTTT. The V call is TRBV18, the J call TRBJ2-3, with 8 bases aligning to TRBD2. CDR3 size: 13 residues. Germline values: CDR1 KGHSH, CDR2 LQKENI. J lost 4 bases, V lost 3 bases, and 0 bases had no gene match.